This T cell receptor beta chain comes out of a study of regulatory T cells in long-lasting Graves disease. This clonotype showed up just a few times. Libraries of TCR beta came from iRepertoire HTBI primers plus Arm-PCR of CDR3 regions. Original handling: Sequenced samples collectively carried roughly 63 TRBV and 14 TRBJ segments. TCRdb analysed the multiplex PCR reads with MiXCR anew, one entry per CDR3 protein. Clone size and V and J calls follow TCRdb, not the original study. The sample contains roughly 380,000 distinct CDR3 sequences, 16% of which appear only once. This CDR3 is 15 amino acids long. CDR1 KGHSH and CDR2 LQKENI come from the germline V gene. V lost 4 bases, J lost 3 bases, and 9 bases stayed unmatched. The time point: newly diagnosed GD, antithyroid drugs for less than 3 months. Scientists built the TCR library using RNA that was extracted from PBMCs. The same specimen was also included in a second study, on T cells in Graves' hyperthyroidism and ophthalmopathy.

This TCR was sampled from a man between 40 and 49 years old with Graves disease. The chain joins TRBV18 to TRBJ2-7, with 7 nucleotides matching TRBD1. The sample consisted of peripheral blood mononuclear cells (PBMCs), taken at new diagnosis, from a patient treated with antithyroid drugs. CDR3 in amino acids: CASSLTTGSGYEQYF. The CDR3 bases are TGTGCCAGCTCACTTACGACAGGGTCCGGCTACGAGCAGTACTTC.